This T cell receptor (beta chain) is from a study of cytomegalovirus exposure and HLA in healthy donors. Study outcomes and limitations: Confirmation was obtained in vitro that a few CMV-associated chains are specific for CMV antigens. Earlier findings revealed that most TCR beta V segments proved productive either about 87% or about 30% of the time. It was 150 to 200 TCR beta chains that were listed as cytomegalovirus-associated.

13 Jbeta primers and 60 Vbeta primers were used for the PCR. Assay: immunoSEQ multiplex PCR; the TCRdb copy retains only in-frame clones and omits some. Among 150,000 or so clones, 65% to 85% were seen once, and the ten largest hold around 5.2%. Germline V gives CDR1 SNHLY, CDR2 FYNNEI. The V gene lost 8 bases and the J gene lost 2 bases, with 16 bases spanning the gap. CDR3 length: 14 residues. As for this clone: Its antigen is as yet unknown.

Sample: PBMCs. The clonotype was recovered from a woman between 35 and 50 years old in good health and CMV-seropositive. The chain is built from TRBV2 and TRBJ2-7, with a tentative D call TRBD1 (6 bases). Written as DNA, the CDR3 is TGTGCCAGCGGCCAAGGGGGATCCCCCTACGAGCAGTACTTC. Protein: CASGQGGSPYEQYF. Filled out from reference TRBV2 and TRBJ2-7, the complete variable domain reads EPEVTQTPSHQVTQMGQEVILRCVPISNHLYFYWYRQILGQKVEFLVSFYNNEISEKSEIFDDQFSVERPDGSNFTLKIRSTKLEDSAMYFCASGQGGSPYEQYFGPGTRLTVT.